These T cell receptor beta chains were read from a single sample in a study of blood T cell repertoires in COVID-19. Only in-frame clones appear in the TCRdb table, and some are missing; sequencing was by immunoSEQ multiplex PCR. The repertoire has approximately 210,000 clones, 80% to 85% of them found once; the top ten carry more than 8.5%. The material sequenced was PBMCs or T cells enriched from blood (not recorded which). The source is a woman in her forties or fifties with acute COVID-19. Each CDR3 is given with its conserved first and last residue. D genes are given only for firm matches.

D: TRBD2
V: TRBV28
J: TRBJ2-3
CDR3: CASSSAGEEGTDTQYF
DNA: TGTGCCAGCAGTTCCGCGGGGGAAGAAGGCACAGATACGCAGTATTTT

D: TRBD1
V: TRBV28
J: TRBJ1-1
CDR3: CASRSGTGGTEAFF
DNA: TGTGCCAGCAGATCCGGGACAGGGGGGACTGAAGCTTTCTTT

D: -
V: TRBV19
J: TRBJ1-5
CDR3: CASSMGGGSNQPQHF
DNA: TGTGCCAGTAGTATGGGAGGGGGAAGCAATCAGCCCCAGCATTTT

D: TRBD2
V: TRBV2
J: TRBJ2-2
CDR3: CASSQTRSGSSTGELFF
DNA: TGTGCCAGCAGCCAAACCCGTAGCGGGAGTTCGACCGGGGAGCTGTTTTTT

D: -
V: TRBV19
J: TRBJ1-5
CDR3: CASSIQAIQPQHF
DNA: TGTGCCAGTAGTATCCAGGCGATTCAGCCCCAGCATTTT

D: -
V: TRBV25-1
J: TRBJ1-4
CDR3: CASSLAGAGREKLFF
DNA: TGTGCCAGCAGTCTGGCGGGAGCAGGAAGGGAAAAACTGTTTTTT

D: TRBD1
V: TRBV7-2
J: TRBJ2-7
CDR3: CASTLGMSGGIDEQYF
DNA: TGTGCCAGCACCCTAGGAATGTCAGGGGGTATCGACGAGCAGTACTTC

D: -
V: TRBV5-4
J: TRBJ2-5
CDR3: CASNGGGGVVETQYF
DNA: TGTGCCAGCAACGGGGGTGGCGGGGTGGTAGAGACCCAGTACTTC

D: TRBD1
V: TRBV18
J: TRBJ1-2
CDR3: CASSPSTGDDGYTF
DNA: TGTGCCAGCTCACCATCGACAGGGGATGATGGCTACACCTTC

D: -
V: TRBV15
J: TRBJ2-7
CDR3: CATSRSPELAYEQYF
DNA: TGTGCCACCAGCAGATCGCCCGAGCTTGCTTACGAGCAGTACTTC